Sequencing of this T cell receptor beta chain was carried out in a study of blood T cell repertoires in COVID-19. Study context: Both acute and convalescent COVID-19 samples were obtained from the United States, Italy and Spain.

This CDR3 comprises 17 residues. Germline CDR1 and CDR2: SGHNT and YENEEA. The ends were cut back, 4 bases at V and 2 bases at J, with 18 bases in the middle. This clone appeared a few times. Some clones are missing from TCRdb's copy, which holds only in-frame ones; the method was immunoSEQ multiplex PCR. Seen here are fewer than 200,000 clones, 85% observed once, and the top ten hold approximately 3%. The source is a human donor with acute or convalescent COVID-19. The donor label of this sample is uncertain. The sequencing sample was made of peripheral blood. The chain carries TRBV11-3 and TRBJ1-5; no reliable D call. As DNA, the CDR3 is TGTGCCAGCAGCTCGCTTAGGATGGGAGGAGGCAATCAGCCCCAGCATTTT. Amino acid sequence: CASSSLRMGGGNQPQHF.